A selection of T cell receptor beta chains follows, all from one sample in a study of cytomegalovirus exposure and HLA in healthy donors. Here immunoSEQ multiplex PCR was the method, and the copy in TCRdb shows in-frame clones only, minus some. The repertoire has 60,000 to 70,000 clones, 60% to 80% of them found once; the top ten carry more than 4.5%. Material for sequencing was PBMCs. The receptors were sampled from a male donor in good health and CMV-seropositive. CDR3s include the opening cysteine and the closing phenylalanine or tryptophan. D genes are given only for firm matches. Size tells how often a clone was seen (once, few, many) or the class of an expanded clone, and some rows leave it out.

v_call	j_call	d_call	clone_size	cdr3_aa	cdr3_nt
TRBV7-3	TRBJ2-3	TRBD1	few	CASSPTGGAYDTQYF	TGTGCCAGCAGCCCAACAGGGGGCGCATATGATACGCAGTATTTT
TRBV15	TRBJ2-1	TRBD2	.	CATSSGTRNNEQFF	TGTGCCACCAGCAGTGGGACTAGAAACAATGAGCAGTTCTTC
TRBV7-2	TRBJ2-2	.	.	CASRQAGSGSTGELFF	TGTGCCAGCAGGCAAGCAGGGTCAGGTAGCACCGGGGAGCTGTTTTTT
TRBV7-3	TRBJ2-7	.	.	CASSSSPGDGTYEQYF	TGTGCCAGCAGCTCTTCTCCGGGGGACGGAACCTACGAGCAGTACTTC
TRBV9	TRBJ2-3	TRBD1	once	CASSASGTDTDTQYF	TGTGCCAGCAGCGCCTCCGGGACAGACACAGATACGCAGTATTTT
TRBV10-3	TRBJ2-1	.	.	CATLAGPYNEQFF	TGTGCCACCTTGGCGGGGCCCTACAATGAGCAGTTCTTC
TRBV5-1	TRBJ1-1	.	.	CASSLVEAMNTEAFF	TGCGCCAGCAGCTTGGTGGAGGCGATGAACACTGAAGCTTTCTTT
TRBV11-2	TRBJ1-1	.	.	CASSLAGVRILAFF	TGTGCCAGCAGCTTAGCCGGGGTCCGTATACTGGCTTTCTTT
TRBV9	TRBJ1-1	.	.	CASSVDTGWTEAFF	TGTGCCAGCAGCGTAGATACAGGGTGGACTGAAGCTTTCTTT
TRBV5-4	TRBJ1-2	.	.	CASSLGSHHNPYGYTF	TGTGCCAGCAGCTTGGGTAGCCACCACAACCCCTATGGCTACACCTTC
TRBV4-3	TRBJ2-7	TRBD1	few	CASSRGQARTYEQYF	TGCGCCAGCAGCCGAGGACAGGCACGAACCTACGAGCAGTACTTC